The 6 T cell receptor beta chains reported below all come from one sample, sequenced in a study of cytomegalovirus exposure and HLA in healthy donors. A multiplex PCR was run with 60 Vbeta primers and 13 Jbeta primers. Using immunoSEQ multiplex PCR, the repertoire was profiled, and TCRdb retains in-frame clones only, with some absent. The table records about 120,000 clones, more than 70% of them present only once. The sequenced material came from PBMCs. The receptor set was obtained from a man in his forties or fifties in good health and CMV-seronegative.

This chain joins TRBV19 and TRBJ2-5; 8 nucleotides agree with TRBD1. V lost 4 bases and J lost 11; bases outside the gene matches: 15. The germline CDR1 and CDR2 sequences are LNHDA and SQIVND (reference sequence). This CDR3 has 15 amino acids. The CDR3, as DNA: TGTGCCAGTAGTACCGGAACAGGGGGTGCCTATGAGCAGTACTTC. Translated: CASSTGTGGAYEQYF.

The chain couples TRBV5-4 to TRBJ1-2, with D possibly matching TRBD1 (6 bases). V was pared by 4 bases and J by 4 bases, with 14 bases between. CDR3 length: 14 residues. CDR1 is SGHNT and CDR2 is YYREEE in the germline V gene (reference sequence). The CDR3 here is CASSPQGKPYGYTF. The CDR3 DNA reads TGTGCCAGCAGCCCCCAGGGGAAACCCTATGGCTACACCTTC.

CDR3 protein: CASSPAGGVSYEQYF. The CDR3 DNA sequence: TGTGCCAGCAGTCCCGCGGGGGGCGTTTCCTACGAGCAGTACTTC. The chain couples TRBV27 to TRBJ2-7, with 8 bases that match TRBD2. Unmatched junction bases numbered 7, after V lost 5 bases and J lost 1 base. The CDR3 is 15 residues long. Germline CDR1 is MNHEY and CDR2 is SMNVEV (reference sequence).

This chain uses TRBV5-6 with TRBJ2-3; 10 nucleotides match TRBD2. Germline V CDR1 and CDR2: SGHDT, YYEEEE. This CDR3 region has 15 residues. V dropped 0 bases and J dropped 3; count of bases not matched to a gene: 1. CDR3 DNA: TGTGCCAGCAGCTTGGTACTAGCGGGGACAGATACGCAGTATTTT. It specifies CASSLVLAGTDTQYF.

The chain links TRBV19 to TRBJ1-4, with a possible D match to TRBD1 (5 bases). CDR3 length equals 16 residues. Deletions cut 7 bases from V and 0 bases from J, with 15 bases between. Germline V gene lookup returns CDR1 LNHDA and CDR2 SQIVND (reference sequence). Here the CDR3 DNA reads TGTGCCAGTACGTCTCGGACAAAGCCAACTAATGAAAAACTGTTTTTT. It encodes CASTSRTKPTNEKLFF.

This rearrangement joins TRBV5-1 to TRBJ1-4, with 7 bases that match TRBD1. Germline trimming cut 0 bases from V and 7 bases from J; bases unmatched to any gene: 3. CDR3 length: 14 amino acids. The germline CDR1 and CDR2 sequences are SGHRS and YFSETQ. DNA for the CDR3: TGCGCCAGCAGCTTGGAAACAGGGGCTGAAAAACTGTTTTTT. Amino acids: CASSLETGAEKLFF.